This TCR beta chain was recovered during a study of T cell responses to AZD1222 COVID-19 vaccine. The CDR3 contains 15 residues. CDR1 SEHNR and CDR2 FQNEAQ come from the germline V gene (reference sequence). V dropped 5 bases and J dropped 3 bases, with 16 bases sitting between them. Generated by immunoSEQ multiplex PCR, the TCRdb table keeps only in-frame clones and is missing some. The table lists approximately 130,000 clones, approximately 91% of them singletons. The clonotype was recovered from an adult who received the AZD1222 COVID-19 vaccine. The input for sequencing was peripheral blood, taken 28 days after the second AZD1222 dose. The V gene is TRBV7-9, the J gene TRBJ2-5; D ambiguous. CDR3 residues: CASSPTDVSEETQYF. The CDR3 nucleotides are TGTGCCAGCAGCCCAACCGACGTATCTGAAGAGACCCAGTACTTC.